What follows describes a single T cell receptor (beta chain). TCRdb's copy holds only in-frame clones and misses some; the assay was immunoSEQ multiplex PCR. Of about 180,000 clones listed, approximately 92% were seen once; the top ten hold 1.4%. The data stem from a study of control samples from healthy donors and cancer patients. Trimming took 0 bases from V and 6 from J, leaving 11 bases between them. Germline assignment: CDR1 LGHNA and CDR2 YNFKEQ. This CDR3 has 15 residues. The chain combines TRBV4-2 with TRBJ2-2; a weak D match, TRBD2 (5 bases). This TCR came from a man aged 25 to 45 in good health. The sequenced sample was blood. The CDR3 coding sequence is TGTGCCAGCAGCCAAGAACAGCGGAAGTCCGGGGAGCTGTTTTTT. As protein: CASSQEQRKSGELFF.